This paragraph reports one TCR beta chain. Losses at the gene ends were 0 bases for V and 5 bases for J; bases not matched to a gene: 7. The CDR3 runs 17 residues. Germline CDR1 and CDR2: LNHDA and SQIVND (reference sequence). The source of the sample is a study of blood T cell repertoires in COVID-19. Study background: T cells, B-cell-depleted T cells, or PBMCs supplied cDNA or gDNA.

Assay: immunoSEQ multiplex PCR; the TCRdb copy retains only in-frame clones and omits some. The sample contains some 52,000 clones, 84% of which appear only once. The genes are TRBV19 and TRBJ2-1, with TRBD2 matching over 10 bases. Material for sequencing was peripheral blood. This TCR came from a man aged 45-65 years with acute or convalescent COVID-19. CDR3: CASSIEPVLAGDNEQFF. The CDR3 DNA is TGTGCCAGTAGTATAGAACCCGTCCTAGCGGGGGACAATGAGCAGTTCTTC.